This T cell receptor beta chain was sequenced for a study of cytomegalovirus exposure and HLA in healthy donors. Study background: Earlier work reported 100 million to 130 million unique TCR beta sequences from about 180 million T cells. Findings and caveats of the study: A later analysis by the authors found several of the most significant clusters apparently linked to common viral pathogens. A later analysis, which compared TCR beta chains of equal frequency, found the HLA-associated ones more clonally expanded.

The CDR3 extends over 16 amino acids. The germline V gene encodes CDR1 SNHLY and CDR2 FYNNEI. The V gene end was trimmed by 6 bases and the J gene end by 7 bases; junction bases not matched to a gene: 8. The PCR ran on 60 Vbeta and 13 Jbeta primers. Profiled with immunoSEQ multiplex PCR; TCRdb holds only in-frame clones, not every one. The sample holds a few hundred thousand clones, 70% to 80% seen once. A remark on this clone: Its target is not known.

Sequences were obtained from PBMCs. The sequence was obtained from a woman younger than 45 in good health and CMV-seronegative. The chain is built from TRBV2 and TRBJ2-2, with 13 positions matching TRBD2. The CDR3 nucleotides are TGTGCCAGCAGGGCCGGGACTAGCGGGGCAAGCGGGGAGCTGTTTTTT. Amino acids: CASRAGTSGASGELFF.